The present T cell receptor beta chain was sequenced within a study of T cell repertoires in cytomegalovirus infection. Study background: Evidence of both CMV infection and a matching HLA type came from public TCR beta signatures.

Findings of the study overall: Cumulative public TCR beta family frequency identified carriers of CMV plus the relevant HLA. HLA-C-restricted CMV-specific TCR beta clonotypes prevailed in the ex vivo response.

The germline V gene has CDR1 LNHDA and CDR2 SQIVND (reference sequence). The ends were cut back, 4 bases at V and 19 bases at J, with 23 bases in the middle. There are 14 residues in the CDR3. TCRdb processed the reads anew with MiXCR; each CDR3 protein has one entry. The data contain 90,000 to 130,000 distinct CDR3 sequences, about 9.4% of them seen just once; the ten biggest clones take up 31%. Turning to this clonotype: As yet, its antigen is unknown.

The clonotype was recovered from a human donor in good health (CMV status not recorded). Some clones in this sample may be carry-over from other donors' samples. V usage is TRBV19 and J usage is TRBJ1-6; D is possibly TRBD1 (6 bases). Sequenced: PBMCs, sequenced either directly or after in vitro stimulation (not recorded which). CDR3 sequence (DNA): TGTGCCAGTAGTAAACGGGACACGGACCTTTCCGTTCACTTT. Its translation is CASSKRDTDLSVHF.